Following are 3 T cell receptor beta chains from one sample sequenced in a study of T cells in Graves' hyperthyroidism and ophthalmopathy. RNA transcripts served as the template for amplifying TCR beta CDR3 regions. In the first-round RT-PCR of the TCR CDR3, the HTBI primer set was used. TCRdb reprocessed the multiplex PCR reads with MiXCR, giving one entry per CDR3 protein. This sample yields 530,000 or so distinct CDR3 sequences, of which around a quarter are seen a single time; approximately 10% belongs to the top ten. Sequencing was carried out using blood. These receptors all stem from a woman under 40 with Graves' ophthalmopathy.

The sample holds a few counts of this clonotype. This chain links TRBV7-2 with TRBJ2-5; D gene uncertain. Trimming removed 1 base at V and 5 bases at J, with 14 bases between. In germline, CDR1 is SGHTA, CDR2 FQGNSA. This CDR3 has 15 residues. DNA of the CDR3: TGTGCCAGCAGCTTAGAAGTTGTCAGGATGGAGACCCAGTACTTC. Its translation: CASSLEVVRMETQYF. Full variable domain (rest looked up from reference TRBV7-2 and TRBJ2-5): GAGVSQSPSNKVTEKGKDVELRCDPISGHTALYWYRQSLGQGLEFLIYFQGNSAPDKSGLPSDRFSAERTGGSVSTLTIQRTQQEDSAVYLCASSLEVVRMETQYFGPGTRLLVL.

This clonotype was recorded once. This may stem from a read error, because a much larger clone lies one nucleotide away. The CDR3 DNA sequence: TGCGCCAGCAGTAACCCGGGACAGCGAGAGACCCAGTACTTC. Amino acids: CASSNPGQRETQYF. The chain couples TRBV5-1 to TRBJ2-5; 7 positions match TRBD1. Germline CDR1 is SGHRS and CDR2 is YFSETQ. The trim removed 5 bases at V and 4 bases at J, leaving 8 bases unmatched. The CDR3 has 14 residues. Full variable domain (missing parts from reference TRBV5-1 and TRBJ2-5): KAGVTQTPRYLIKTRGQQVTLSCSPISGHRSVSWYQQTPGQGLQFLFEYFSETQRNKGNFPGRFSGRQFSNSRSEMNVSTLELGDSALYLCASSNPGQRETQYFGPGTRLLVL.

This clonotype was counted ten times or more. The CDR3 coding sequence is TGTGCCAGCACCGAAAATAGCAATCAGCCCCAGCATTTT. Amino acids: CASTENSNQPQHF. The chain combines TRBV6-1 with TRBJ1-5, with D unclear. This CDR3 has 13 residues. Germline V gene data show CDR1 as MNHNS and CDR2 as SASEGT. With 7 bases removed from V and 0 bases from J, the gap between germline ends came to 7 bases.